This TCR beta chain appears in the sequencing data of a study of technical replicates of blood from several donors. Clones were read by immunoSEQ multiplex PCR, and TCRdb kept only the in-frame ones, dropping some. Of tens of thousands of clones detected, roughly 90% appear once; the ten largest clones hold approximately 0.3%. Trimming cost V 6 bases and J 4 bases, with 12 bases left between them. Germline V gene sequence: CDR1 SEHNR, CDR2 FQNEAQ (reference sequence). The CDR3 is made up of 14 amino acids. V gene TRBV7-9 combines with J gene TRBJ2-2, with D possibly being TRBD2 (5 bases). This clonotype originated in a human donor in good health. Sequenced sample: T cells isolated from PBMCs. CDR3 region: CASRLKTSTGELFF. The DNA for the CDR3 is TGTGCCAGCAGACTTAAAACTAGCACCGGGGAGCTGTTTTTT.